Sequencing of this T cell receptor beta chain was carried out in a study of T cell responses to AZD1222 COVID-19 vaccine. Profiled with immunoSEQ multiplex PCR; TCRdb holds only in-frame clones, not every one. This table holds 150,000 or so clones, around 93% found once. Study results and caveats: Baseline serology detected seropositivity in only six AZD1222 recipients. The donor cohort was predominantly white British with a female majority, and clonal diversity may have been underestimated.

V shed 5 bases and J shed 3 bases, with 9 bases lying between them. There are 13 residues in the CDR3. From germline, CDR1 is SGHTA and CDR2 FQGNSA. This clone appeared a few times. The antigen is not known. The input for sequencing was peripheral blood, taken on day 0 of AZD1222 vaccination. The rearrangement links TRBV7-2 to TRBJ2-3, with TRBD1 as a possible D gene (5 bases). This receptor was identified in an adult in good health. CDR3 sequence (DNA): TGTGCCAGCAGCCCAGGGTGGACAGATACGCAGTATTTT. Translated, it gives CASSPGWTDTQYF.